The 22 T cell receptor beta chains given below trace back to one sample, sequenced in a study of blood T cells in healthy people across ages (dated by TCRdb to between 2014 and 2017). Receptors were amplified or captured by 5' RACE. The instrument given in TCRdb is Illumina HiSeq 2500. A second PCR of roughly 7 to 11 cycles was performed with a sample-barcoded 5' primer and a J-beta primer mix. TCRdb took the public reads, trimmed them with fastp at Q25, ran MiXCR for clone calling and kept in-frame beta chains. Every CDR3 protein is listed once, alongside the most common genes and DNA of its rows. For this sample there are some 1.4 million distinct CDR3 sequences; 35% to 45% appear just once. The ten biggest clones cover less than 8% of the sample. The sample taken for sequencing was blood. These TCRs come from a woman between 18 and 29 years old in good health.

The chain recombines TRBV28 with TRBJ1-2, with D unclear. Germline values: CDR1 MDHEN, CDR2 SYDVKM. Trimming pared 10 bases from V and 4 bases from J, leaving 16 bases between. The CDR3 has 13 residues. For the CDR3, the DNA is TGTGCCATCTCCGGTCTTGAGCGCTATGGCTACACCTTC. Its translation is CAISGLERYGYTF.

This clonotype was counted between two and nine times. CDR3 amino acids: CSVLPAGVETQYF. For the CDR3, the DNA is TGCAGCGTTCTTCCAGCGGGAGTGGAGACCCAGTACTTC. The chain links TRBV29-1 to TRBJ2-5; the match to TRBD2 covers 8 bases. CDR3 size: 13 residues. Germline CDR1 and CDR2: SQVTM and ANQGSEA. The V and J ends lost 5 bases and 5 bases, in that order; junction bases with no gene match: 7.

V and J are TRBV29-1 and TRBJ1-1; D unresolved. The germline gives CDR1 SQVTM, CDR2 ANQGSEA. The germline V and J ends were trimmed by 7 bases and 7 bases, with 13 bases remaining between them. This CDR3 has 11 residues. The CDR3 loop reads CSAHSLGEAFF. In DNA, the CDR3 is TGCAGCGCCCACTCATTGGGTGAAGCTTTCTTT. Combining the CDR3 with reference TRBV29-1 and TRBJ1-1 gives the whole variable domain SAVISQKPSRDICQRGTSLTIQCQVDSQVTMMFWYRQQPGQSLTLIATANQGSEATYESGFVIDKFPISRPNLTFSTLTVSNMSPEDSSIYLCSAHSLGEAFFGQGTRLTVV.

The J gene is TRBJ2-3, the V gene TRBV10-2; 11 bases match TRBD2. The CDR3 runs to 15 residues. Germline CDR1 and CDR2: WSHSY and SAAADI. Trimming cost V 6 bases and J 6 bases; bases outside gene matches: 8. CDR3 loop: CASSVAGGPSDTQYF. For the CDR3, the DNA is TGCGCCAGCAGCGTAGCGGGAGGGCCCTCGGATACGCAGTATTTT.

This clonotype showed up many times. This chain connects TRBV5-1 to TRBJ2-3; 8 nucleotides match TRBD2. Trimming at V came to 0 bases and at J to 0 bases, leaving 0 bases not matched to a gene. This CDR3 is 15 amino acids long. Germline-derived CDR1 and CDR2 are SGHRS and YFSETQ. CDR3 residues: CASSLERGSTDTQYF. CDR3 nucleotides: TGCGCCAGCAGCTTGGAGCGGGGGAGCACAGATACGCAGTATTTT.

A word on this clonotype: A clone one base away is much larger, so this may be a read error. The chain is built from TRBV27 and TRBJ2-1; D tentatively fits TRBD1 or TRBD2 (5 bases each). V gave up 4 bases and J gave up 10 bases, with 17 bases separating them. The length of the CDR3 is 14 residues. Germline loops: CDR1 MNHEY, CDR2 SMNVEV (reference sequence). This CDR3 reads CASSSPGRADEQFF. Written as DNA, the CDR3 is TGTGCCAGCAGTTCGCCGGGACGAGCGGACGAGCAGTTCTTC.

In its sample, this clonotype was seen a few times. V is TRBV27 and J is TRBJ2-4, with D unresolved. The end of the DNA is better explained by TRBJ2-7, so the J call may be wrong. This CDR3 has 13 residues. Germline V gene sequence: CDR1 MNHEY, CDR2 SMNVEV (reference sequence). CDR3 nucleotides: TGTGCCAGCAGTGTCTCGGACTCCTACGAGCAGTACTTC. This gives the protein CASSVSDSYEQYF.

This clonotype was observed a handful of times. The chain carries TRBV29-1 and TRBJ1-4, with a tentative D call TRBD1 (5 bases). Germline assignment: CDR1 SQVTM and CDR2 ANQGSEA. The length of the CDR3 is 10 residues. The V and J ends lost 6 bases and 11 bases respectively, with 10 bases between them. The chain's CDR3 is CSVGEAKLFF. DNA for the CDR3: TGCAGCGTGGGGGAAGCGAAACTGTTTTTT.

In this sample, this clonotype turned up many times. V usage is TRBV29-1 and J usage is TRBJ1-2, with 7 nucleotides matching TRBD1. This CDR3 spans 12 amino acids. CDR1 and CDR2 (germline): SQVTM, ANQGSEA. After removal of 7 bases from V and 7 bases from J, the junction contained 9 bases not matched to a gene. The CDR3 spells CSAQGLDGGYTF. The CDR3 region has the DNA TGCAGCGCACAGGGGCTGGACGGTGGCTACACCTTC.

This clonotype was seen only a few times. The chain couples TRBV15 to TRBJ1-2; 9 positions agree with TRBD1. Germline V gene data show CDR1 as LNHNV and CDR2 as YYDKDF (reference sequence). Losses at the gene ends were 3 bases for V and 7 bases for J; bases not matched to a gene: 9. The CDR3 is 15 amino acids. CDR3 DNA: TGTGCCACCAGCAGTGATACCGGGACAGGGAGTGGCTACACCTTC. This sequence encodes CATSSDTGTGSGYTF.

V is TRBV20-1 and J is TRBJ2-3; TRBD2 might be the D (6 bases). Germline CDR1 reads DFQATT; CDR2 reads SNEGSKA (reference sequence). The V gene lost 3 bases and the J gene lost 5 bases, with 12 bases spanning the gap. This CDR3 is built from 13 residues. CDR3 sequence: CSASGRSKDTQYF. DNA of the CDR3: TGCAGTGCTAGTGGGAGGTCCAAAGATACGCAGTATTTT.

Here the CDR3 DNA reads TGTGCCACCAGCAGAGCCGGGGGTTCAGGGAACGAGCAGTACTTC. Protein product: CATSRAGGSGNEQYF. The chain has TRBV15 and TRBJ2-1, with D maybe TRBD2 (6 bases). The DNA end lines up better with TRBJ2-7; the J call may be wrong. CDR3 length: 15 residues. Germline V gene lookup returns CDR1 LNHNV and CDR2 YYDKDF (reference sequence).

The V gene is TRBV6-5, the J gene TRBJ2-5; the D gene could be TRBD1 or TRBD2 (5 bases each). The CDR3 contains 13 residues. The germline V gene encodes CDR1 MNHEY and CDR2 SVGAGI. Trimming left V 8 bases short and J 3 bases short, with 13 bases between. The CDR3: CASRDVREETQYF. The CDR3 bases are TGTGCCAGCCGGGACGTTCGCGAAGAGACCCAGTACTTC.

The table lists this clonotype with a count of one. Mismatch with germline at one junction end may stem from a read error. V is TRBV7-8 and J is TRBJ1-1; D is uncertain. CDR1 is SGHVS, CDR2 FQNEAQ, per germline. The CDR3 has 14 residues. CDR3 in DNA: TGTGCCAGCAGCCCCGGGTGGGTTAGCACTGAAGTTTTCTTT. Protein: CASSPGWVSTEVFF.

V usage is TRBV10-3 and J usage is TRBJ1-2; the match to TRBD1 covers 7 bases. The CDR3 spans 17 residues. Unmatched junction bases numbered 17, after V lost 2 bases and J lost 8 bases. CDR1 is ENHRY and CDR2 is SYGVKD in the germline V gene. The CDR3 region is CAISETNLLTGPGGYTF. The CDR3, as DNA: TGTGCCATCAGTGAGACCAACCTACTGACAGGGCCTGGGGGCTACACCTTC.

V usage is TRBV5-1 and J usage is TRBJ2-3, with D possibly TRBD2 on 6 matching bases. The V end lost 4 bases, the J end lost 6 bases, and 12 bases lay between the germline ends. Germline assignment: CDR1 SGHRS and CDR2 YFSETQ. This CDR3 is 13 amino acids long. CDR3 sequence: CASSRRLGDTQYF. In DNA, the CDR3 is TGCGCCAGCAGCCGCAGACTAGGTGATACGCAGTATTTT.

This chain joins TRBV5-1 and TRBJ1-1; 7 bases line up with TRBD1. From germline, CDR1 is SGHRS and CDR2 YFSETQ. The J segment lost 4 bases and the V segment lost 0 bases, leaving 3 bases of the junction unmatched. This CDR3 is 14 amino acids long. CDR3 DNA: TGCGCCAGCAGCTTGGGGGACAGTCGCACTGAAGCTTTCTTT. As protein: CASSLGDSRTEAFF.

The chain carries TRBV27 and TRBJ1-6, with TRBD1 as a possible D gene (6 bases). The V gene lost 2 bases and the J gene lost 6 bases, with 17 bases spanning the gap. The CDR3 sequence is 17 residues long. Germline V gene sequence: CDR1 MNHEY, CDR2 SMNVEV (reference sequence). CDR3 protein: CASSLGVGTPSNSPLHF. The CDR3 coding sequence is TGTGCCAGCAGTTTAGGGGTGGGGACACCGAGTAATTCACCCCTCCACTTT.

This clonotype was detected many times. At one end the junction does not follow the germline gene, possibly because of a read error. The chain carries TRBV6-5 and TRBJ2-5; D unclear. Germline V CDR1 and CDR2: MNHEY, SVGAGI. The CDR3 covers 13 residues. This CDR3 reads CASSLQYQETQYF. CDR3 coding DNA: TGCGCCAGCAGCTTACAGTACCAAGAGACCCAGTACTTC.

This clonotype was counted between two and nine times. Its ends do not fully match the called genes, so a read error is possible. The rearrangement joins TRBV29-1 to TRBJ1-4; D might be TRBD1 (5 bases). CDR1 and CDR2 (germline): SQVTM, ANQGSEA. The CDR3 extends over 13 amino acids. The CDR3 DNA is TGCAGCGTAGAAGGGGACGCGAATGAAAAACTGTTTTTT. Its translation: CSVEGDANEKLFF.

The V gene is TRBV6-1, the J gene TRBJ2-5, with D uncertain. The V gene lost 4 bases and the J gene lost 5 bases, with 20 bases spanning the gap. The CDR3 is 16 amino acids. Germline V gene data show CDR1 as MNHNS and CDR2 as SASEGT. CDR3 amino acids: CASSGKEDTPSETQYF. The CDR3, as DNA: TGTGCCAGCAGTGGAAAAGAAGACACCCCTAGTGAGACCCAGTACTTC.

The genes are TRBV6-2 or TRBV6-3 and TRBJ1-5; D call uncertain. CDR3 length: 15 amino acids. Per the germline V gene, CDR1 is MNHEY and CDR2 is SVGEGT. Deletions cut 5 bases from V and 3 bases from J, with 14 bases between. The CDR3: CASSRRESTNQPQHF. The CDR3 nucleotides read TGTGCCAGCAGTCGGAGGGAGTCTACCAATCAGCCCCAGCATTTT.